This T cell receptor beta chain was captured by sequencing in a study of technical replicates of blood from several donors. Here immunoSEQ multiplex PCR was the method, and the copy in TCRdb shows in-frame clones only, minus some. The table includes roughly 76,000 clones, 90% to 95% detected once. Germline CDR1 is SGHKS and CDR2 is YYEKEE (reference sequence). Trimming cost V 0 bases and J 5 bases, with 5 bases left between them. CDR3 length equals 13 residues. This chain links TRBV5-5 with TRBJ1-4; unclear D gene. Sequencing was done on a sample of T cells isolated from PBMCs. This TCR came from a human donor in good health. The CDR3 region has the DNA TGTGCCAGCAGCTTGGCCAGAAATGAAAAACTGTTTTTT. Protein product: CASSLARNEKLFF. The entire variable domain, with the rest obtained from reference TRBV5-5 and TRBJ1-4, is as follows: DAGVTQSPTHLIKTRGQQVTLRCSPISGHKSVSWYQQVLGQGPQFIFQYYEKEERGRGNFPDRFSARQFPNYSSELNVNALLLGDSALYLCASSLARNEKLFFGSGTQLSVL.